Given below is one T cell receptor (beta chain) in context. The sample originates from a study of CD8+ T cells in alopecia areata. The CDR3 runs to 12 residues. Per germline, CDR1 SGHRS and CDR2 YFSETQ. V gave up 4 bases and J gave up 4 bases, with 9 bases separating them. As for treatment: oral pan-JAK inhibitor, 5-10 mg twice daily. The authors extracted RNA and reverse transcribed it into cDNA as the sequencing template. Assay used: immunoSEQ multiplex PCR; TCRdb lists only in-frame clones, some missing. In the table there are nearly 95,000 clones, around 71% of which are singletons. The gene calls are TRBV5-1 and TRBJ2-7; D remains ambiguous. Specimen: CD8+ T cells sorted from blood, collected at roughly week 45, from a patient treated with tofacitinib. This receptor was identified in a human donor with alopecia areata. The CDR3 DNA is TGCGCCAGCAGCCCGCCCGGGTACGAGCAGTACTTC. Translation: CASSPPGYEQYF.